Sequencing of this T cell receptor beta chain was carried out in a study of blood T cell repertoires in COVID-19. Study context: The cDNA or gDNA used as material had been derived from T cells, B-cell-depleted T cells, or PBMCs.

Study processing details: Nucleated cell number was recorded as an estimate derived from reference gene primer amplification. TCRdb keeps only in-frame clones here, not all; method: immunoSEQ multiplex PCR. Clonal size and the V and J genes are those of that table, whereas D and trimming came from the DNA. The table records 250,000 to 350,000 clones, around 85% of them present only once. There are 19 residues in the CDR3. Germline V gives CDR1 SGHRS, CDR2 YFSETQ. V shed 0 bases and J 5 bases; nucleotides not matched to a gene: 12. This TCR came from a woman in her 50s with active or convalescent COVID-19. The chain combines TRBV5-1 with TRBJ2-2; TRBD2 matches at 11 bases. The sequencing input was peripheral blood. The CDR3 nucleotides read TGCGCCAGCAGCTTGGTTGGACAGGGAAGGACTAGCGGGACCGGGGAGCTGTTTTTT. Residues: CASSLVGQGRTSGTGELFF.